This record covers a single T cell receptor (beta chain). Its matching antigen is unknown. The identical CDR3 is also encoded by other nucleotide sequences in the sample. Since all of the isolated RNA was reverse transcribed, expressed TCRB transcripts were what got sequenced. Regulatory, naive and central memory T cell samples averaged roughly 4 million reads. Assay: immunoSEQ multiplex PCR; the TCRdb copy retains only in-frame clones and omits some. Here the sample spans under 950,000 clones, roughly 17% being singletons. This record comes from a study of beta chain features in type 1 diabetes. Study-level points and caveats: PCR might favor shorter templates, equally in patients and controls. The similarity of naive, central memory and Treg TCRB repertoires appeared greater among patients than among healthy donors. Significant though moderate, a shortening of TCRB CDR3s appeared in all four CD4+ subsets of Type 1 diabetes patients.

The germline V and J ends were trimmed by 0 bases and 0 bases, with 7 bases remaining between them. Germline loops: CDR1 SGHRS, CDR2 YFSETQ. This CDR3 has 15 amino acids. The TCR was taken from a woman aged 18-29 years in good health. The sample comprised naive CD4+ T cells from blood. The chain has TRBV5-1 and TRBJ2-1, with no clear D. The CDR3 DNA is TGCGCCAGCAGCTTGGCGGGTCGCTCCTACAATGAGCAGTTCTTC. Protein: CASSLAGRSYNEQFF.